The rows below give T cell receptor beta chains drawn from one sample of a study of T cells after yellow fever vaccination. TCRdb re-analysed the 5' RACE reads in MiXCR, keeping a single row per CDR3 protein. Among almost 600,000 distinct CDR3 sequences listed, 13% were seen once. The sample in question was PBMCs, obtained on the day of the yellow fever booster vaccination. The receptors come from a man aged 25-45 years who received the YFV17D yellow fever vaccine. The CDR3 runs from the conserved cysteine through the conserved F or W. The D gene is left open where the match is weak. Expanded clones are given a class, and other clones once, few, many or no size at all.

CDR3 protein: CASSKPTGGDYNSPLHF
CDR3 DNA: TGTGCCAGCAGCAAACCGACAGGGGGGGATTATAATTCACCCCTCCACTTT
J gene: TRBJ1-6
V gene: TRBV7-2
D gene: TRBD1
clone size: -

CDR3 protein: CASTLVGGVGNSPLHF
CDR3 DNA: TGTGCCAGCACCCTCGTCGGTGGGGTGGGAAATTCACCCCTCCACTTT
J gene: TRBJ1-6
V gene: TRBV7-8
D gene: -
clone size: -

CDR3 protein: CASSQVLTSRETQYF
CDR3 DNA: TGTGCCAGCAGCCAAGTATTGACTAGCAGAGAGACCCAGTACTTC
J gene: TRBJ2-5
V gene: TRBV4-2
D gene: TRBD2
clone size: -

CDR3 protein: CASSQSELAGAGEQYF
CDR3 DNA: TGTGCCAGCAGCCAAAGTGAATTAGCGGGAGCTGGAGAGCAGTACTTC
J gene: TRBJ2-7
V gene: TRBV3-1
D gene: TRBD2
clone size: few

CDR3 protein: CSARGSTDTQYF
CDR3 DNA: TGCAGTGCGAGAGGGAGCACAGATACGCAGTATTTT
J gene: TRBJ2-3
V gene: TRBV20-1
D gene: -
clone size: many

CDR3 protein: CASSIDIAYEQYF
CDR3 DNA: TGTGCCAGCAGTATTGACATAGCCTACGAGCAGTACTTC
J gene: TRBJ2-7
V gene: TRBV12-3/TRBV12-4
D gene: -
clone size: many

CDR3 protein: CASQQREGRETQYF
CDR3 DNA: TGTGCCAGCCAGCAGCGGGAGGGCAGGGAGACCCAGTACTTC
J gene: TRBJ2-5
V gene: TRBV3-1
D gene: TRBD2
clone size: many

CDR3 protein: CSGGLATRNEQFF
CDR3 DNA: TGCAGCGGGGGACTAGCGACTCGGAATGAGCAGTTCTTC
J gene: TRBJ2-1
V gene: TRBV29-1
D gene: TRBD2
clone size: -

CDR3 protein: CASSRTTLSSGKTYEQYF
CDR3 DNA: TGCGCCAGCAGCCGAACCACCTTATCGAGCGGGAAGACTTACGAGCAGTACTTC
J gene: TRBJ2-7
V gene: TRBV5-1
D gene: TRBD2
clone size: few

CDR3 protein: CASSPSSGGDNEQFF
CDR3 DNA: TGTGCCAGCAGCCCCTCTAGCGGGGGTGACAATGAGCAGTTCTTC
J gene: TRBJ2-1
V gene: TRBV11-3
D gene: TRBD2
clone size: -

CDR3 protein: CASSEVSGGETQYF
CDR3 DNA: TGTGCCAGCAGTGAAGTCTCCGGTGGTGAGACCCAGTACTTC
J gene: TRBJ2-5
V gene: TRBV2
D gene: -
clone size: few

CDR3 protein: CSARAGRGNTDTQYF
CDR3 DNA: TGCAGTGCTAGAGCCGGTAGAGGGAACACAGATACGCAGTATTTT
J gene: TRBJ2-3
V gene: TRBV20-1
D gene: -
clone size: few

CDR3 protein: CASSYEVAYEQYF
CDR3 DNA: TGTGCCAGCAGTTACGAAGTAGCTTACGAGCAGTACTTC
J gene: TRBJ2-7
V gene: TRBV6-6
D gene: -
clone size: -

CDR3 protein: CASSQADSLHYGYTF
CDR3 DNA: TGCGCCAGCAGCCAGGCGGACTCACTTCACTATGGCTACACCTTC
J gene: TRBJ1-2
V gene: TRBV4-3
D gene: -
clone size: few

CDR3 protein: CASSMGFEDTQYF
CDR3 DNA: TGTGCCAGTAGTATGGGCTTCGAAGATACGCAGTATTTT
J gene: TRBJ2-3
V gene: TRBV19
D gene: -
clone size: -

CDR3 protein: CSPKDSLLQETQYF
CDR3 DNA: TGCAGCCCTAAGGACTCGTTGCTCCAAGAGACCCAGTACTTC
J gene: TRBJ2-5
V gene: TRBV20-1
D gene: -
clone size: -

CDR3 protein: CAWDGLNTGELFF
CDR3 DNA: TGTGCCTGGGACGGGCTGAACACCGGGGAGCTGTTTTTT
J gene: TRBJ2-2
V gene: TRBV30
D gene: -
clone size: -

CDR3 protein: CASSPFGAEAFF
CDR3 DNA: TGTGCCAGCAGCCCGTTTGGGGCGGAAGCTTTCTTT
J gene: TRBJ1-1
V gene: TRBV3-1
D gene: -
clone size: -

CDR3 protein: CAISEMVLDEQYF
CDR3 DNA: TGTGCCATCAGTGAAATGGTTTTGGACGAGCAGTACTTC
J gene: TRBJ2-7
V gene: TRBV10-3
D gene: -
clone size: many

CDR3 protein: CASSLGIITGELFF
CDR3 DNA: TGCGCCAGCAGCTTGGGAATCATCACCGGGGAGCTGTTTTTT
J gene: TRBJ2-2
V gene: TRBV5-1
D gene: -
clone size: few

CDR3 protein: CASSYRTGGHGELFF
CDR3 DNA: TGTGCCAGCAGTTACCGGACAGGGGGACACGGGGAGCTGTTTTTT
J gene: TRBJ2-2
V gene: TRBV6-2/TRBV6-3
D gene: TRBD1
clone size: many

CDR3 protein: CASSNGGGAGEKLFF
CDR3 DNA: TGTGCCAGCAGTAACGGCGGGGGCGCAGGGGAAAAACTGTTTTTT
J gene: TRBJ1-4
V gene: TRBV12-3/TRBV12-4
D gene: -
clone size: -

CDR3 protein: CASSLDRVRNQPQHF
CDR3 DNA: TGTGCCAGCAGCTTAGACAGGGTGCGCAATCAGCCCCAGCATTTT
J gene: TRBJ1-5
V gene: TRBV7-2
D gene: -
clone size: -

CDR3 protein: CASSSTSGQETQYF
CDR3 DNA: TGTGCCAGCAGCTCAACTAGCGGCCAAGAGACCCAGTACTTC
J gene: TRBJ2-5
V gene: TRBV5-1
D gene: TRBD2
clone size: many